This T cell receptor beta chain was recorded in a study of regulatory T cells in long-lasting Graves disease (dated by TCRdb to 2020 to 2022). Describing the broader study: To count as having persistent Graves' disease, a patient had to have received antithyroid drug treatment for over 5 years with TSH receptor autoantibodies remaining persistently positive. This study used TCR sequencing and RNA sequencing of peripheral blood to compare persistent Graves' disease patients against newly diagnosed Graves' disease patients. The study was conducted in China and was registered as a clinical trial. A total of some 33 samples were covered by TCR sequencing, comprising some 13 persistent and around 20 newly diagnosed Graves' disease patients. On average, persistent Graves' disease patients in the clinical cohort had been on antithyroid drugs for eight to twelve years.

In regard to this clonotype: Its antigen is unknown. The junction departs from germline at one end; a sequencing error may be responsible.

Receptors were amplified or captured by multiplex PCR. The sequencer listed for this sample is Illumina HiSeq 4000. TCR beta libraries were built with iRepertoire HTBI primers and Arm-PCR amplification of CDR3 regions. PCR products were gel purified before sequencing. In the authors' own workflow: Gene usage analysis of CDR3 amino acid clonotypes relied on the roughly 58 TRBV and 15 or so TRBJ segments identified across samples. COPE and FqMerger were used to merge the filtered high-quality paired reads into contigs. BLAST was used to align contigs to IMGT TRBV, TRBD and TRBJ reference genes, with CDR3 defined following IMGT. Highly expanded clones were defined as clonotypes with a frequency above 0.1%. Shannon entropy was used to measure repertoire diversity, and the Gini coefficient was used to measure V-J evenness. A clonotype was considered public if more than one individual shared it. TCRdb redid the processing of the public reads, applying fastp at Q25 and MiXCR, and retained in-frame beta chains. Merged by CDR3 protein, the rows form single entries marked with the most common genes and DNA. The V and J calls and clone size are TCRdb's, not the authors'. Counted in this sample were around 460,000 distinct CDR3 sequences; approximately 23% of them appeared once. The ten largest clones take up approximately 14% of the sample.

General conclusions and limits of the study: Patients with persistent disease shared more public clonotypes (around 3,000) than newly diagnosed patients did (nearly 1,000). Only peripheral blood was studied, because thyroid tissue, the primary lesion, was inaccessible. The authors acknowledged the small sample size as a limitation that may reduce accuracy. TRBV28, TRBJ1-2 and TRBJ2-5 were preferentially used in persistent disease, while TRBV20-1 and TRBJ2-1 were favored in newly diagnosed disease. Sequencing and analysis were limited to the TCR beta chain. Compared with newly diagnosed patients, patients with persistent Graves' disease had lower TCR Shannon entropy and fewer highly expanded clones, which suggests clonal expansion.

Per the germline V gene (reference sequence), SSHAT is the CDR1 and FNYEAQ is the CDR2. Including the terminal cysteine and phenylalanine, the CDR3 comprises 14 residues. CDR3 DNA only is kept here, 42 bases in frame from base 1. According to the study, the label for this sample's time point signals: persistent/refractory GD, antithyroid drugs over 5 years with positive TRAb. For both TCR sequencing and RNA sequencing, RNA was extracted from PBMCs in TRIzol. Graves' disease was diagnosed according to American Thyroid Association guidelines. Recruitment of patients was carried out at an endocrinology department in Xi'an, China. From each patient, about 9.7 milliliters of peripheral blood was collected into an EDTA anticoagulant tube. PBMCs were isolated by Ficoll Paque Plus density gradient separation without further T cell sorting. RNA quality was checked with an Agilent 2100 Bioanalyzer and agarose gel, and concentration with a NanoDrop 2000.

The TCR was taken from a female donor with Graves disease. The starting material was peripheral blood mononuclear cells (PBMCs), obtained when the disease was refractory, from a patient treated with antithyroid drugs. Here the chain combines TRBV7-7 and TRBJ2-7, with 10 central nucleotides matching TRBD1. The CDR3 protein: CASSAGQGIHEQYF. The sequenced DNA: TGTGCTAGCAGCGCGGGACAGGGGATCCACGAGCAGTACTTC.